These 4 T cell receptor beta chains were all obtained from the same sample, sequenced in a study of CD8 T cells in ankylosing spondylitis. Regarding the study as a whole: Among TCR beta sequences, a motif of 7 to 9 highly homologous variants appeared characteristic of ankylosing spondylitis blood.

TCRdb redid the calling of the 5' RACE reads with MiXCR, one entry per CDR3 protein. The sample records around 890,000 distinct CDR3 sequences, 10% to 15% being singletons. What these receptors recognize is not known. The sample consisted of blood, either unsorted or a sorted T cell fraction (not recorded which). The receptors were sampled from a male donor with ankylosing spondylitis.

This clonotype was counted ten times or more. The chain links TRBV10-3 to TRBJ2-7; TRBD2 is a possible D gene (5 bases). The germline CDR1 and CDR2 sequences are ENHRY and SYGVKD. The CDR3 runs 12 residues. With 2 bases removed from V and 5 bases from J, the gap between germline ends came to 7 bases. CDR3 residues: CAISERGDEQYF. CDR3 coding DNA: TGTGCCATCAGTGAGCGGGGAGACGAGCAGTACTTC.

This clonotype was counted at least ten times. The CDR3 loop is CSVVGRTGELFF. DNA for the CDR3: TGCAGCGTTGTAGGGCGAACCGGGGAGCTGTTTTTT. The chain is built from TRBV29-1 and TRBJ2-2; D is uncertain. The germline gives CDR1 SQVTM, CDR2 ANQGSEA. The CDR3 spans 12 residues. The ends were cut back, 4 bases at V and 5 bases at J, with 8 bases in the middle.

A remark on this clonotype: At one end the junction does not follow the germline gene, possibly because of a read error. V gene TRBV7-2 combines with J gene TRBJ1-6, with a possible D match to TRBD1 (5 bases). The germline gives CDR1 SGHTA, CDR2 FQGNSA. This CDR3 has 14 residues. The CDR3 reads CASSPGTHHSALHF. The CDR3 DNA reads as TGTGCCAGCAGCCCCGGGACGCACCATTCAGCCCTCCACTTT. The complete variable domain, with remaining parts taken from reference TRBV7-2 and TRBJ1-6, reads GAGVSQSPSNKVTEKGKDVELRCDPISGHTALYWYRQSLGQGLEFLIYFQGNSAPDKSGLPSDRFSAERTGGSVSTLTIQRTQQEDSAVYLCASSPGTHHSALHFGNGTRLTVT.

This clonotype occurred a few times. DNA for the CDR3: TGTGCCAGCAGCTTGGGGTTATGGGGAGATGGCTACACCTTC. It codes for CASSLGLWGDGYTF. This chain connects TRBV5-5 to TRBJ1-2, with D hard to call. The CDR3 spans 14 residues. The V end was cut by 0 bases, the J end by 6 bases, with 12 bases between. Germline assignment: CDR1 SGHKS and CDR2 YYEKEE (reference sequence). The full variable domain, completed using reference TRBV5-5 and TRBJ1-2, is DAGVTQSPTHLIKTRGQQVTLRCSPISGHKSVSWYQQVLGQGPQFIFQYYEKEERGRGNFPDRFSARQFPNYSSELNVNALLLGDSALYLCASSLGLWGDGYTFGSGTRLTVV.